Listed below are T cell receptor beta chains from one sample, sequenced in a study of cytomegalovirus exposure and HLA in healthy donors. Using immunoSEQ multiplex PCR, the repertoire was profiled, and TCRdb retains in-frame clones only, with some absent. The table lists fewer than 200,000 clones, 12% of them singletons. Sequenced material: PBMCs. The receptors originated from a man aged 45-60 years in good health and CMV-seropositive. CDR3s include the opening cysteine and the closing phenylalanine or tryptophan. Each record gives: V gene, CDR3 protein.

v_call: TRBV7-8
cdr3_aa: CASSRTGGGRLAFF

v_call: TRBV4-2
cdr3_aa: CASSQGEGGDGYYGYTF

v_call: TRBV5-1
cdr3_aa: CASSPEISGALTDTQYF

v_call: TRBV6-1
cdr3_aa: CASSYDRGPGGYTF

v_call: TRBV28
cdr3_aa: CASSSTGAGNTIYF

v_call: TRBV6-4
cdr3_aa: CASSEKGSGTGVFRETQYF

v_call: TRBV29-1
cdr3_aa: CSVSPRGNTEAFF

v_call: TRBV7-9
cdr3_aa: CASSLAFGLTAGELFF

v_call: TRBV7-9
cdr3_aa: CASSLGSGRRGYGYTF

v_call: TRBV6-1
cdr3_aa: CASGEGGEQFF

v_call: TRBV5-1
cdr3_aa: CASSLAWPSTDTQYF

v_call: TRBV21-1
cdr3_aa: CASSKLKTGSSGYTF

v_call: TRBV11-3
cdr3_aa: CASSLPGVGRDTEAFF

v_call: TRBV6-1
cdr3_aa: CASSVRGGAVDTQYF

v_call: TRBV7-9
cdr3_aa: CASSFAGAGTEAFF

v_call: TRBV29-1
cdr3_aa: CSVEDRKETQYF

v_call: TRBV7-9
cdr3_aa: CASSSLGFHTF

v_call: TRBV28
cdr3_aa: CASSSLDSSYNEQFF

v_call: TRBV5-6
cdr3_aa: CASSLRTSGGSDTQYF

v_call: TRBV9
cdr3_aa: CASSSLTDSPLHF

v_call: TRBV19
cdr3_aa: CASRGTVKNIQYF

v_call: TRBV6-1
cdr3_aa: CASSTRGSYNEQFF

v_call: TRBV4-1
cdr3_aa: CASSQEGTGRVGEKLFF

v_call: TRBV15
cdr3_aa: CATSTSNQPQHF

v_call: TRBV6-1
cdr3_aa: CASSDRVGYPF

v_call: TRBV5-4
cdr3_aa: CASSWGGTTTNEKLFF

v_call: TRBV6-1
cdr3_aa: CASSGYNRGSGYTF

v_call: TRBV7-2
cdr3_aa: CASSPSPGGEKLFF

v_call: TRBV13
cdr3_aa: CASSKVAAGNTEAFF

v_call: TRBV5-4
cdr3_aa: CASSFLGKNTEAFF

v_call: TRBV5-4
cdr3_aa: CASSFLPGQRTGDTQYF

v_call: TRBV10-3
cdr3_aa: CATGGRGSGEETQYF

v_call: TRBV9
cdr3_aa: CASSVGSSGAKETQYF

v_call: TRBV11-3
cdr3_aa: CASSRPGPGELFF

v_call: TRBV1
cdr3_aa: CTSRRTEAFF

v_call: TRBV10-1
cdr3_aa: CASRSGTSELNTQYF

v_call: TRBV4-3
cdr3_aa: CASSQAITQDRPQHF

v_call: TRBV4-2
cdr3_aa: CASSQGAGQEGEAFF

v_call: TRBV7-2
cdr3_aa: CASSHPHDSLYTF

v_call: TRBV4-3
cdr3_aa: CASSQDTPERKRGYTF

v_call: TRBV6-5
cdr3_aa: CASSYSLAGYNEQFF